This T cell receptor (beta chain) appears in the sequencing data of a study of blood T cell repertoires in COVID-19. TCRdb's table, derived via immunoSEQ multiplex PCR, lists solely in-frame clones and lacks some. The table includes about 93,000 clones, about 80% detected once. Germline V gene sequence: CDR1 MDHEN, CDR2 SYDVKM. CDR3 size: 14 residues. The V gene lost 5 bases and the J gene lost 5 bases, with 12 bases spanning the gap. This sequence originates from a human donor in a cohort sampled during active COVID-19. Sequenced material: peripheral blood. The rearrangement uses TRBV28 and TRBJ1-4; D might be TRBD1 (5 bases). This chain's CDR3 is CASSGTGGNEKLFF. DNA for the CDR3: TGTGCCAGCAGTGGGACCGGAGGGAATGAAAAACTGTTTTTT.